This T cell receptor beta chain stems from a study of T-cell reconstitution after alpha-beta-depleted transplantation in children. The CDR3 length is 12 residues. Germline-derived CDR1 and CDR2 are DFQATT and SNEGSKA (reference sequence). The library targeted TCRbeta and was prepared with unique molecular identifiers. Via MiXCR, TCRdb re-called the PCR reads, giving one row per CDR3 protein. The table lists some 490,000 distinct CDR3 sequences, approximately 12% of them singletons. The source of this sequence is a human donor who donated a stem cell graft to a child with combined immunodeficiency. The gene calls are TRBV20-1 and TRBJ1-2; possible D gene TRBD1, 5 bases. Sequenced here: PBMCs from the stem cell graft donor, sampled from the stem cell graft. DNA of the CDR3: TGCAGCGCCCCCGGGAGGGGTAGTGGCTACACCTTC. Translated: CSAPGRGSGYTF.